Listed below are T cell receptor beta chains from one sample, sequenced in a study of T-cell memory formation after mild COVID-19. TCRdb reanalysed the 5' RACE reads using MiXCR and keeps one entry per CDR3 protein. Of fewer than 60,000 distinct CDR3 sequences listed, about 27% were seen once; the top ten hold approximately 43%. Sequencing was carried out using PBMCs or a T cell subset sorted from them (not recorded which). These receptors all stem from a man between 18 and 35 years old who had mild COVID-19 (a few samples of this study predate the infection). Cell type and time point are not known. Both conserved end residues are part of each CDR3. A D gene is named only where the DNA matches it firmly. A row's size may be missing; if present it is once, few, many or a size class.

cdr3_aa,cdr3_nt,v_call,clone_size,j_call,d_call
CASSFAGQHEQFF,TGTGCCAGCAGTTTCGCGGGGCAGCATGAGCAGTTCTTC,TRBV12-3/TRBV12-4,few,TRBJ2-1,NA
CASSQDQGSNQPQHF,TGCGCCAGCAGCCAAGACCAGGGGTCCAATCAGCCCCAGCATTTT,TRBV4-1,NA,TRBJ1-5,NA
CASSQGAGDTEAFF,TGCGCCAGCAGCCAAGGCGCGGGGGACACTGAAGCTTTCTTT,TRBV4-1,NA,TRBJ1-1,NA
CASSLEAPVPGKNTEAFF,TGTGCCAGCAGCTTAGAGGCCCCCGTCCCGGGCAAGAACACTGAAGCTTTCTTT,TRBV7-8,NA,TRBJ1-1,NA
CASSVESSNQPQHF,TGTGCCAGCAGCGTAGAGAGTAGCAATCAGCCCCAGCATTTT,TRBV9,NA,TRBJ1-5,NA
CSVDVASGGASYNEQFF,TGCAGCGTTGATGTCGCTAGCGGGGGGGCAAGCTACAATGAGCAGTTCTTC,TRBV29-1,many,TRBJ2-1,TRBD2
CASSQGTGDSYEQYF,TGCGCCAGCAGCCAAGGGACAGGGGATTCCTACGAGCAGTACTTC,TRBV4-1,NA,TRBJ2-7,TRBD1
CASSHGVSYEQYF,TGCGCCAGCAGCCACGGAGTCTCCTACGAGCAGTACTTC,TRBV4-1,NA,TRBJ2-7,NA
CSVVSRTGELFF,TGCAGCGTTGTCTCTAGGACCGGGGAGCTGTTTTTT,TRBV29-1,few,TRBJ2-2,NA
CSVRTGAYEQYF,TGCAGCGTTCGGACAGGGGCCTACGAGCAGTACTTC,TRBV29-1,NA,TRBJ2-7,TRBD1
CASSSWDNSNQPQHF,TGTGCCAGCAGTTCCTGGGACAATAGCAATCAGCCCCAGCATTTT,TRBV7-2,NA,TRBJ1-5,NA
CASSLIQGGSGNTIYF,TGTGCCAGCAGCTTAATCCAGGGTGGATCTGGAAACACCATATATTTT,TRBV7-9,few,TRBJ1-3,NA
CSARTGGQAFF,TGCAGTGCTCGGACAGGGGGCCAAGCTTTCTTT,TRBV20-1,NA,TRBJ1-1,TRBD1
CASSWADTEAFF,TGTGCCAGCAGCTGGGCAGACACTGAAGCTTTCTTT,TRBV7-9,once,TRBJ1-1,NA
CASSLRRGDYNEQFF,TGCGCCAGCAGCCTTCGCCGGGGGGATTACAATGAGCAGTTCTTC,TRBV4-1,NA,TRBJ2-1,TRBD2
CASSQESGLPEQYF,TGCGCCAGCAGCCAAGAGTCGGGGCTCCCCGAGCAGTACTTC,TRBV4-1,NA,TRBJ2-7,NA
CASSLAGSHSYEQYF,TGTGCCAGCAGTTTAGCCGGGTCTCACAGCTACGAGCAGTACTTC,TRBV12-3/TRBV12-4,NA,TRBJ2-7,NA
CASSLLPGLAGAGNEQFF,TGCGCCAGCAGCCTTCTACCGGGACTAGCGGGGGCCGGCAATGAGCAGTTCTTC,TRBV4-1,few,TRBJ2-1,TRBD2
CASSSDMDSYNEQFF,TGTGCCAGCAGCTCCGATATGGACAGCTACAATGAGCAGTTCTTC,TRBV5-6,few,TRBJ2-1,NA
CASSPGGRSTDTQYF,TGTGCCAGCAGCCCGGGGGGGCGGAGCACAGATACGCAGTATTTT,TRBV7-6,few,TRBJ2-3,TRBD2
CASSLSLTGELFF,TGTGCCAGCAGCTTATCCCTTACCGGGGAGCTGTTTTTT,TRBV7-9,few,TRBJ2-2,NA
CASRTGAIQPQHF,TGTGCCAGCCGCACGGGGGCCATTCAGCCCCAGCATTTT,TRBV6-6,NA,TRBJ1-5,NA
CASSAYKTGSDTQYF,TGTGCCAGCAGCGCCTACAAGACAGGGTCAGATACGCAGTATTTT,TRBV9,NA,TRBJ2-3,TRBD1
CASSQVWNRAGLQYF,TGCGCCAGCAGCCAAGTGTGGAACAGGGCCGGACTTCAGTACTTC,TRBV4-1,few,TRBJ2-4,NA
CAISRDIGTQTQYF,TGTGCCATCAGCAGAGATATAGGAACTCAGACCCAGTACTTC,TRBV10-3,NA,TRBJ2-5,NA
CASSRRQGINYEQYF,TGCGCCAGCAGCCGCCGACAGGGAATTAACTACGAGCAGTACTTC,TRBV4-3,NA,TRBJ2-7,TRBD1
CASSVDEGPWDEQFF,TGTGCCAGCAGCGTAGATGAGGGGCCTTGGGATGAGCAGTTCTTC,TRBV9,NA,TRBJ2-1,NA
CASSQEGGYTDRDTEAFF,TGCGCCAGCAGCCAAGAGGGGGGGTACACAGACAGGGATACTGAAGCTTTCTTT,TRBV4-1,few,TRBJ1-1,TRBD1
CAISESAQGATEAFF,TGTGCCATCAGTGAGTCGGCACAGGGGGCTACTGAAGCTTTCTTT,TRBV10-3,NA,TRBJ1-1,TRBD1
CATSRVRRLITEAFF,TGTGCCACCAGCAGAGTTCGGCGGTTAATCACTGAAGCTTTCTTT,TRBV15,few,TRBJ1-1,NA
CASSLVAAPNQPQHF,TGTGCCAGCAGCTTAGTGGCAGCTCCTAATCAGCCCCAGCATTTT,TRBV7-2,few,TRBJ1-5,NA
CASSAGQGRHEQYF,TGTGCCAGCAGCGCGGGACAGGGAAGACACGAGCAGTACTTC,TRBV6-2/TRBV6-3,NA,TRBJ2-7,TRBD1
CASSSVAGGPETQYF,TGTGCCAGCAGTTCCGTAGCGGGGGGGCCGGAGACCCAGTACTTC,TRBV12-3/TRBV12-4,NA,TRBJ2-5,TRBD2
CASSYSGRSSYNEQFF,TGTGCCAGCAGTTACTCGGGCAGAAGCTCCTACAATGAGCAGTTCTTC,TRBV6-6,NA,TRBJ2-1,NA
CASTQRQGASYEQYF,TGTGCCAGCACCCAACGGCAGGGAGCCTCCTACGAGCAGTACTTC,TRBV7-8,few,TRBJ2-7,NA
CASSLWNSGGSGTDTQYF,TGTGCCAGCAGCTTATGGAATAGCGGGGGATCAGGCACAGATACGCAGTATTTT,TRBV7-2,NA,TRBJ2-3,TRBD2
CASSPVGTGSYEQYF,TGTGCCAGCAGCCCAGTCGGGACAGGGTCCTACGAGCAGTACTTC,TRBV2,NA,TRBJ2-7,TRBD1
CASSLAGPYNEQFF,TGCGCCAGCAGCTTGGCCGGGCCCTACAATGAGCAGTTCTTC,TRBV5-1,NA,TRBJ2-1,NA
CASSLNPENTEAFF,TGTGCCAGCAGTTTAAACCCGGAGAACACTGAAGCTTTCTTT,TRBV12-3/TRBV12-4,NA,TRBJ1-1,NA